The clone carrying this TCR beta chain occurred a few times. Its target is not known. The sample is drawn from a study of human T cells and chemical hapten exposure. Across the whole study: Small pooled library volume differences mainly caused per-sample TCR yield variation. The study, taken as a whole, reports: TCRs above 1 in 1000 frequency did not change with DPC sensitization.

Time point indicated: healthy volunteer bleed at 2 weeks. Someone pulled total RNA out of unfractionated whole blood. The CDR3 runs to 14 residues. Trimming stripped 4 bases from V and 5 bases from J, with 17 bases between. Germline CDR1 and CDR2: GTSNPN and SVGIG (reference sequence). Within the library, unique molecular identifiers were attached to each individual cDNA molecule. In the study's own analysis: Sequenced samples showed a median of roughly 99,000 TCRs each, with counts running from about 20,000 to 690,000. MiXCR was run by TCRdb on the RACE reads, yielding one entry per CDR3 protein. The authors' filters were not applied to this entry. The table shows over 100,000 distinct CDR3 sequences, with more than 7.5% occurring only once.

The sequence was collected from a male donor in good health. Some clones in this sample may be carry-over from other donors' samples. Sequencing was done on a sample of whole blood. This chain joins TRBV30 and TRBJ1-1; D is uncertain. CDR3 nucleotides: TGTGCCTGGACACTTGGGCGGCTCCGGACTGAAGCTTTCTTT. It translates to CAWTLGRLRTEAFF.